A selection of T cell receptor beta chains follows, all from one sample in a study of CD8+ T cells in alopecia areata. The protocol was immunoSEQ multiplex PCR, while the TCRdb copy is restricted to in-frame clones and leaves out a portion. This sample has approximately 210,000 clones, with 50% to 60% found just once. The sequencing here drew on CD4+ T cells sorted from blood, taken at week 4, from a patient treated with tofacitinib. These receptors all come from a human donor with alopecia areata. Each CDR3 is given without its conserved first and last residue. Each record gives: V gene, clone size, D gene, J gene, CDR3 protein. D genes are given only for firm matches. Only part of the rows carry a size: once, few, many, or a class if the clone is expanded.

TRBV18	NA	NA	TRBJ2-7	ASSPSRDFYEQY
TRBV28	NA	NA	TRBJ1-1	ASSLLNTEAF
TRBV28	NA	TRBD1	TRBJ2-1	ASSLGTGGAHEQF
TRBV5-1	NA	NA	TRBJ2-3	ASSSGGGDTQY
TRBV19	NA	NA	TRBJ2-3	ASSSGTSSTDTQY
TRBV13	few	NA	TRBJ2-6	ASSFTTGANVLT
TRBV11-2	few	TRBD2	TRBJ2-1	ASSFTSGGANEQF
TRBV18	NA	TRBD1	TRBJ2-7	ASSPQQGSYEQY
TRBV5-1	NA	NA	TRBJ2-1	ASSPGLRSYNEQF
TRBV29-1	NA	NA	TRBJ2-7	SVEDSGHEQY
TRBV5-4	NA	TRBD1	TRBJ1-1	AGTDRGVNTEAF
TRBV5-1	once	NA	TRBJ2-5	ASSLAGQTQY
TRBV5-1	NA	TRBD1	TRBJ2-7	ASSAPGQGTNEQY
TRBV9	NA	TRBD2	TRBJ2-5	ASSGGLAVKETQY
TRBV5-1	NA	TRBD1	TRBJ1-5	ASSFTGDGNQPQH
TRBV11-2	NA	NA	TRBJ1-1	ASSRGSILNTEAF
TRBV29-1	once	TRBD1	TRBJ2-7	SVMTGFTYEQY
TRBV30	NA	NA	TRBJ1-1	AWSGQSGWYTEAF
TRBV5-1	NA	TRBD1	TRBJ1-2	ASSLDRAARGPYGYT
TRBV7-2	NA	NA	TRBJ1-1	ASSFTGLNTEAF
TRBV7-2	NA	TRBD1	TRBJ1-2	ASSLPIVGWGQEKGYT
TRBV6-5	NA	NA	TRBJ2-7	ASSYSGNSYEQY
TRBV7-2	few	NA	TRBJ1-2	ASSFPGVNGYT
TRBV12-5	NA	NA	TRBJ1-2	ASGLVRGGVYGYT
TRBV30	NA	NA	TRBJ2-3	AWTAHGTDTQY
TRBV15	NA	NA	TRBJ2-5	ATSSRNQETQY
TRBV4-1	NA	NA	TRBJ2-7	ASSPRTVSYEQY